The 10 T cell receptor beta chains below were found in one sample sequenced in a study of patients and donors after allogeneic stem cell transplantation. TCRdb analysed the RT-PCR reads with MiXCR anew, one entry per CDR3 protein. Counted here are a few hundred thousand distinct CDR3 sequences, 13% to 15% occurring once; the ten biggest clones make up 9.5% to 13%. The sample was blood, either unsorted or a sorted T cell fraction (not recorded which). Receptor source: a human donor who was either an allogeneic HSCT recipient or a stem cell or donor lymphocyte infusion donor (not recorded which). It is not recorded whose cells these are; they may come from a transplant donor.

This clonotype was recorded a few times. The chain links TRBV24-1 to TRBJ1-2; 9 bases map to TRBD1. The V gene end was trimmed by 3 bases and the J gene end by 2 bases; junction bases not matched to a gene: 3. Germline V gene sequence: CDR1 KGHDR, CDR2 SFDVKD. The CDR3 consists of 15 residues. The DNA of the CDR3 is TGTGCCACCAGTGATAACGGACAGGGGAACTATGGCTACACCTTC. Amino acids: CATSDNGQGNYGYTF.

The rearrangement links TRBV6-2 or TRBV6-3 to TRBJ2-1, with 10 bases lining up with TRBD2. CDR1 is MNHEY and CDR2 is SVGEGT in the germline V gene. V gave up 8 bases and J gave up 6 bases; unmatched junction bases: 13. The CDR3 runs 16 residues. CDR3 in DNA: TGTGCCAGCCGGGGGGCAACTAGCGGGGCTCGCAATGAGCAGTTCTTC. Protein product: CASRGATSGARNEQFF.

This chain joins TRBV7-8 and TRBJ2-1, with a tentative D call TRBD2 (6 bases). Germline CDR1 reads SGHVS; CDR2 reads FQNEAQ. The CDR3 runs to 12 residues. V was shortened by 4 bases and J by 13 bases, with 14 bases between the two germline ends. The CDR3 sequence is CASSSDLASQFF. The CDR3 DNA sequence: TGTGCCAGCAGCTCTGATCTAGCGTCCCAGTTCTTC.

The chain joins TRBV6-1 to TRBJ2-1; 12 nucleotides match TRBD2. This CDR3 region has 15 residues. Germline lookup yields CDR1 MNHNS and CDR2 SASEGT. V shed 6 bases, J shed 6 bases, and the junction held 6 bases outside the gene matches. CDR3 bases: TGTGCCAGCAGCCGACTAGCGGGGGCCACCAATGAGCAGTTCTTC. It translates to CASSRLAGATNEQFF.

This clonotype was counted at least ten times. V and J are TRBV18 and TRBJ2-7; 10 bases line up with TRBD1. The CDR3 contains 15 residues. CDR1 and CDR2 from the germline V gene are KGHSH and LQKENI. Trimming removed 3 bases from V and 1 base from J; junction bases left unmatched: 3. CDR3 DNA: TGTGCCAGCTCACCCCGGGACAGGGGATCCTACGAGCAGTACTTC. Encoded protein: CASSPRDRGSYEQYF. Complete variable domain (other parts from reference TRBV18 and TRBJ2-7): NAGVMQNPRHLVRRRGQEARLRCSPMKGHSHVYWYRQLPEEGLKFMVYLQKENIIDESGMPKERFSAEFPKEGPSILRIQQVVRGDSAAYFCASSPRDRGSYEQYFGPGTRLTVT.

The J gene is TRBJ2-1, the V gene TRBV21-1; the D call in the table, TRBD2, was not verified against the DNA. TRBV21-1 is recorded as a pseudogene. The CDR3 length is 15 residues. DNA of the CDR3: TGTGCCAGCAGCAAGGGAGCGGGAGATGTGAATGAGCAGTTCTTC. Protein: CASSKGAGDVNEQFF.

This clonotype has a handful of counts. This CDR3 reads CATSETGQAYTDTQYF. CDR3 coding DNA: TGTGCCACCAGTGAGACGGGACAGGCCTACACAGATACGCAGTATTTT. This chain connects TRBV24-1 to TRBJ2-3, with 8 positions matching TRBD1. CDR3 length: 16 amino acids. Losses at the gene ends were 4 bases for V and 2 bases for J; bases not matched to a gene: 7. CDR1 and CDR2 from the germline V gene are KGHDR and SFDVKD.

This clonotype showed up just a few times. This chain uses TRBV7-9 with TRBJ2-5; 7 bases are a match to TRBD1. From germline, CDR1 is SEHNR and CDR2 FQNEAQ (reference sequence). V dropped 3 bases and J dropped 1; count of bases not matched to a gene: 2. This CDR3 is built from 14 residues. This CDR3 reads CASSLGQIQETQYF. The CDR3, as DNA: TGTGCCAGCAGCTTGGGACAGATCCAAGAGACCCAGTACTTC.

This clonotype showed up just a few times. V gene TRBV7-8 combines with J gene TRBJ2-1; the D gene could be TRBD1 or TRBD2 (5 bases each). The germline V gene encodes CDR1 SGHVS and CDR2 FQNEAQ. The CDR3 length is 15 residues. V lost 5 bases to trimming and J lost 4 bases, with 15 bases between them. The CDR3 reads CASSRDQGPYNEQFF. The CDR3, as DNA: TGTGCCAGCAGCCGAGACCAGGGACCGTACAATGAGCAGTTCTTC. Full variable domain (missing parts from reference TRBV7-8 and TRBJ2-1): GAGVSQSPRYKVAKRGQDVALRCDPISGHVSLFWYQQALGQGPEFLTYFQNEAQLDKSGLPSDRFFAERPEGSVSTLKIQRTQQEDSAVYLCASSRDQGPYNEQFFGPGTRLTVL.

V usage is TRBV27 and J usage is TRBJ2-1, with D possibly being TRBD2 (5 bases). The germline V gene encodes CDR1 MNHEY and CDR2 SMNVEV (reference sequence). The ends were cut back, 2 bases at V and 4 bases at J, with 12 bases in the middle. The CDR3 totals 15 residues. CDR3 protein: CASSLAGVQYNEQFF. The DNA of the CDR3 is TGTGCCAGCAGTTTAGCGGGTGTCCAATACAATGAGCAGTTCTTC.